The 18 T cell receptor beta chains listed next were all sequenced from one sample in a study of T cell changes during pregnancy in multiple sclerosis (dated 2019 in TCRdb). To prepare the library, the immunoSEQ multiplex PCR assay was applied. The table comes from immuneACCESS by way of TCRdb, which keeps in-frame sequences with V and J called. Part of the clones is missing from these tables; in studies checked, under half for an unresolved V gene and the rest for unknown reasons. The table for this sample lists roughly 64,000 clones; around 96% of them were counted only once. Approximately 2.5% of the sample belongs to the ten largest clones. Sequenced material: CD8+ T cells from peripheral blood mononuclear cells, taken after pregnancy. All receptors derive from a female donor with multiple sclerosis, enrolled in a pregnancy study.

The chain couples TRBV5-6 to TRBJ2-7; D gene unclear. Germline V CDR1 and CDR2: SGHDT, YYEEEE. The V end was cut by 0 bases, the J end by 2 bases, with 6 bases between. CDR3 length: 13 residues. CDR3 sequence (DNA): TGTGCCAGCAGCTTGGGGCCCCCCTACGAGCAGTACTTC. This encodes CASSLGPPYEQYF.

This clone was picked up one time. The rearrangement joins TRBV5-4 to TRBJ1-2; no clear D gene. CDR1 is SGHNT, CDR2 YYREEE, per germline (reference sequence). This CDR3 has 14 amino acids. V was pared by 2 bases and J by 5 bases, with 13 bases between. The CDR3 region is CASSFQQVSYGYTF. The CDR3 nucleotides are TGTGCCAGCAGCTTTCAGCAGGTATCTTATGGCTACACCTTC.

This chain joins TRBV6-1 and TRBJ2-7, with a weak D call TRBD1 (8 bases). V was trimmed by 2 bases and J by 5 bases, leaving 16 bases between them. Germline-derived CDR1 and CDR2 are MNHNS and SASEGT. CDR3 length: 15 amino acids. The CDR3 DNA reads TGTGCCAGCAGTGAAAGGACAGGGAGGGGGGACGAGCAGTACTTC. Its protein product is CASSERTGRGDEQYF.

This clone was recorded only once. The chain combines TRBV14 with TRBJ2-2; maybe TRBD2 (6 bases). V was trimmed by 1 base and J by 5 bases, leaving 11 bases between them. Looked up from germline, CDR1 is SGHDN and CDR2 is FVKESK. This CDR3 has 15 amino acids. The CDR3, as DNA: TGTGCCAGCAGCCAAGTCCGGGGGAGGACCGGGGAGCTGTTTTTT. This codes for CASSQVRGRTGELFF.

Only one count was recorded for this clone. The V call is TRBV7-9, the J call TRBJ2-2, with a weak D call TRBD1 (5 bases). V was pared by 9 bases and J by 4 bases, with 9 bases between. This CDR3 spans 12 amino acids. In germline, CDR1 is SEHNR, CDR2 FQNEAQ (reference sequence). CDR3 sequence (DNA): TGTGCCAGTGGGGCAGGCACCGGGGAGCTGTTTTTT. This translates into CASGAGTGELFF.

The chain employs TRBV4-3 and TRBJ1-1; 8 nucleotides agree with TRBD1. This CDR3 contains 17 residues. The V segment lost 0 bases and the J segment 5 bases; nucleotides outside the gene matches: 11. The germline V gene encodes CDR1 LGHNA and CDR2 YSLEER. Written as DNA, the CDR3 is TGCGCCAGCAGCCAAGATAGGACAGGGAGTGGAGGGACTGAAGCTTTCTTT. This gives the protein CASSQDRTGSGGTEAFF.

The chain couples TRBV28 to TRBJ2-7; TRBD2 matches 15 bases. The ends lost 4 bases at V and 5 bases at J; junction bases unmatched: 12. The length of the CDR3 is 18 residues. Germline V lookup: CDR1 MDHEN, CDR2 SYDVKM. The CDR3 region has the DNA TGTGCCAGCAGTTCCCGGACTAGCGGGAGGGCCGGAGGAGACGAGCAGTACTTC. Encoded protein: CASSSRTSGRAGGDEQYF.

Concerning this clone itself: Other DNA sequences in this specimen translate into the identical CDR3. This chain connects TRBV6-5 to TRBJ2-7; TRBD1 matches at 8 bases. Trimming cost V 2 bases and J 3 bases; bases outside gene matches: 0. Germline CDR1 is MNHEY and CDR2 is SVGAGI. The CDR3 is 13 amino acids. CDR3 region: CASSYGTGYEQYF. The CDR3 DNA is TGTGCCAGCAGTTACGGGACAGGCTACGAGCAGTACTTC.

This rearrangement joins TRBV19 to TRBJ1-5; D is possibly TRBD1 (6 bases). The CDR3 totals 14 residues. Germline V CDR1 and CDR2: LNHDA, SQIVND (reference sequence). The V end lost 2 bases, the J end lost 7 bases, and 12 bases lay between the germline ends. CDR3 coding DNA: TGTGCCAGTAGTATAATTCAGGGGCAACAGCCCCAGCATTTT. Translation: CASSIIQGQQPQHF.

This clone has just one count. V gene TRBV13 combines with J gene TRBJ2-1; D ambiguous. CDR3 size: 13 residues. Trimming removed 1 base at V and 10 bases at J, with 11 bases between. Germline lookup yields CDR1 PRHDT and CDR2 FYEKMQ (reference sequence). CDR3 in amino acids: CASSLERSREQFF. The CDR3 DNA sequence: TGTGCCAGCAGCTTAGAGAGGTCCCGAGAGCAGTTCTTC.

V and J are TRBV28 and TRBJ1-1; 7 bases map to TRBD1. The CDR3 has 14 amino acids. Germline CDR1 reads MDHEN; CDR2 reads SYDVKM. J gave up 4 bases and V 6 bases, and 8 bases lay outside the gene matches. CDR3 nucleotide sequence: TGTGCCAGCAGGACGCGACAGGGCGGCACTGAAGCTTTCTTT. This sequence encodes CASRTRQGGTEAFF. The full variable domain, rest sourced from reference TRBV28 and TRBJ1-1, is DVKVTQSSRYLVKRTGEKVFLECVQDMDHENMFWYRQDPGLGLRLIYFSYDVKMKEKGDIPEGYSVSREKKERFSLILESASTNQTSMYLCASRTRQGGTEAFFGQGTRLTVV.

CDR3 amino acids: CASTPGRGYVEQYF. The CDR3 DNA sequence: TGTGCCAGCACCCCCGGGAGGGGTTATGTCGAGCAGTACTTC. The V call is TRBV2, the J call TRBJ2-7; TRBD2 agrees at 8 bases. The CDR3 spans 14 residues. Germline V gives CDR1 SNHLY, CDR2 FYNNEI. Trimming at V came to 7 bases and at J to 6 bases, leaving 11 bases not matched to a gene. Together with reference TRBV2 and TRBJ2-7, the CDR3 gives the full variable domain: EPEVTQTPSHQVTQMGQEVILRCVPISNHLYFYWYRQILGQKVEFLVSFYNNEISEKSEIFDDQFSVERPDGSNFTLKIRSTKLEDSAMYFCASTPGRGYVEQYFGPGTRLTVT.

The chain uses TRBV10-3 and TRBJ2-7, with a tentative D call TRBD1 (6 bases). V was pared by 6 bases and J by 3 bases, with 9 bases between. The germline CDR1 and CDR2 sequences are ENHRY and SYGVKD. This CDR3 region has 12 residues. DNA of the CDR3: TGTGCCATCAGCACGGACAGCTACGAGCAGTACTTC. The encoded protein is CAISTDSYEQYF.

The V gene is TRBV29-1, the J gene TRBJ2-1, with 9 bases aligning to TRBD2. V shed 0 bases, J shed 4 bases, and the junction held 16 bases outside the gene matches. This CDR3 is built from 19 residues. Per germline, CDR1 SQVTM and CDR2 ANQGSEA. In DNA, the CDR3 is TGCAGCGTTGAAGATCGTAATAGCGGGAGCGGTGGGGAATACAATGAGCAGTTCTTC. Its translation is CSVEDRNSGSGGEYNEQFF.

V is TRBV5-6 and J is TRBJ2-7, with D perhaps TRBD1 (5 bases). Trimming cost V 3 bases and J 4 bases, with 14 bases left between them. This CDR3 comprises 14 residues. Germline V gene data show CDR1 as SGHDT and CDR2 as YYEEEE. CDR3 sequence reads: CASSSTDTLYEQYF. The DNA of the CDR3 is TGTGCCAGCAGCTCGACAGACACCTTATACGAGCAGTACTTC. Full variable domain (remainder filled in from reference TRBV5-6 and TRBJ2-7): DAGVTQSPTHLIKTRGQQVTLRCSPKSGHDTVSWYQQALGQGPQFIFQYYEEEERQRGNFPDRFSGHQFPNYSSELNVNALLLGDSALYLCASSSTDTLYEQYFGPGTRLTVT.

The chain has TRBV7-9 and TRBJ2-3, with a weak D call TRBD2 (6 bases). CDR3 length: 17 residues. Trimming removed 2 bases at V and 5 bases at J, with 20 bases between. CDR1 is SEHNR and CDR2 is FQNEAQ in the germline V gene (reference sequence). This CDR3 is CASSLTREPDRGDTQYF. As DNA, the CDR3 is TGTGCCAGCAGCTTAACCCGGGAGCCCGACCGGGGAGATACGCAGTATTTT.

This chain connects TRBV19 to TRBJ1-3; D is undetermined. V was pared by 5 bases and J by 1 base, with 12 bases between. Germline loops: CDR1 LNHDA, CDR2 SQIVND (reference sequence). The CDR3 sequence is 15 residues long. DNA of the CDR3: TGTGCCAGTAGTGCAACGGACTTTTCTGGAAACACCATATATTTT. It specifies CASSATDFSGNTIYF.

This sequence joins TRBV27 and TRBJ2-7, with a tentative D call TRBD2 (6 bases). This CDR3 has 12 amino acids. V was pared by 5 bases and J by 3 bases, with 8 bases between. CDR1 is MNHEY and CDR2 is SMNVEV in the germline V gene (reference sequence). The CDR3 DNA reads as TGTGCCAGCAGTGGGACTCACTACGAGCAGTACTTC. As protein: CASSGTHYEQYF.